This T cell receptor beta chain was identified during a study of human thymus T cells. Points from the study as a whole: What appeared biased in thymic and blood repertoires was the usage of V and J genes.

V gave up 4 bases and J gave up 1 base, with 10 bases separating them. The germline V gene has CDR1 SGHVS and CDR2 FNYEAQ. The CDR3 runs to 14 residues. Having surgery to correct congenital heart defects, healthy Finnish infants acted as the donors. All available leukocytes, rather than a set cell count, yielded the blood DNA. For this clone: Its cognate antigen is unknown.

TCRdb's table, derived via immunoSEQ multiplex PCR, lists solely in-frame clones and lacks some. Here the sample spans about 50,000 clones, more than 85% being singletons. V usage is TRBV7-6 and J usage is TRBJ1-1; D might be TRBD1 (6 bases). The source material was blood. The receptor was derived from a girl less than two years old with a congenital heart defect but otherwise immunologically healthy. The DNA of the CDR3 is TGTGCCAGCAGCTCACAGGGAAGGAACACTGAAGCTTTCTTT. Its protein product is CASSSQGRNTEAFF.